The 15 T cell receptor beta chains below come from one sample, sequenced in a study of post-analysis software for immune sequencing data. Findings and caveats of the study: Among four or five TRBV segments more frequent in patients than controls were TRBV5-6, TRBV5-1 and TRBV20-1.

TCR beta cDNA libraries had unique molecular identifiers. MiXCR was run by TCRdb on the PCR reads, yielding one entry per CDR3 protein. The data hold some 700,000 distinct CDR3 sequences, with 59% observed a single time. Their antigens are not known. Sequences were obtained from blood. These receptors were obtained from a girl aged 2-10 years with multiple sclerosis.

CDR3 DNA: TGTGCCAGCAGCGTATGGGCGAGTAACTATGGCTACACCTTC. Protein sequence: CASSVWASNYGYTF. This chain links TRBV9 with TRBJ1-2; the D is unclear. Trimming shortened V by 1 base and J by 1 base, and 8 bases separated the two germline ends. Germline V gene sequence: CDR1 SGDLS, CDR2 YYNGEE. The CDR3 has 14 residues.

This clonotype was counted between two and nine times. The V call is TRBV29-1, the J call TRBJ1-2; no firm D call. Between the trimmed V and J ends, which lost 4 bases and 1 base, there was a span of 10 bases. The CDR3 spans 13 residues. From germline, CDR1 is SQVTM and CDR2 ANQGSEA. The CDR3: CSVGELFNYGYTF. The CDR3 bases are TGCAGCGTTGGGGAGTTATTTAACTATGGCTACACCTTC.

This chain links TRBV5-1 with TRBJ1-1, with D possibly TRBD1 on 6 matching bases. Germline V lookup: CDR1 SGHRS, CDR2 YFSETQ. CDR3 size: 15 residues. With 4 bases removed from V and 3 bases from J, the gap between germline ends came to 16 bases. The CDR3 protein is CASSVEQGMDTEAFF. The CDR3 nucleotides are TGCGCCAGCAGCGTGGAACAGGGTATGGACACTGAAGCTTTCTTT.

This clonotype appeared once. CDR3 loop: CSARKTRGSTDTQYF. CDR3 in DNA: TGCAGTGCTAGAAAGACCCGGGGGAGCACAGATACGCAGTATTTT. V gene TRBV20-1 combines with J gene TRBJ2-3; D is perhaps TRBD2 (6 bases). This CDR3 region has 15 residues. V shed 2 bases and J shed 0 bases, with 12 bases lying between them. Germline assignment: CDR1 DFQATT and CDR2 SNEGSKA (reference sequence).

This clonotype was picked up a small number of times. Here the CDR3 reads CASSLTSGGPTDTQYF. CDR3 in DNA: TGTGCCAGCAGCCTGACTAGCGGGGGCCCCACAGATACGCAGTATTTT. The J gene is TRBJ2-3, the V gene TRBV7-9, with 12 bases that match TRBD2. CDR3 length: 16 residues. V dropped 5 bases and J dropped 2; count of bases not matched to a gene: 5. The germline CDR1 and CDR2 sequences are SEHNR and FQNEAQ (reference sequence).

This chain connects TRBV20-1 to TRBJ1-1, with D hard to call. The CDR3 totals 13 residues. Germline assignment: CDR1 DFQATT and CDR2 SNEGSKA (reference sequence). V lost 6 bases and J 1 base, leaving 12 bases between the germline ends. CDR3 coding DNA: TGCAGTGCGCCCCGGGTCTCGAACACTGAAGCTTTCTTT. It encodes CSAPRVSNTEAFF.

The rearrangement uses TRBV20-1 and TRBJ1-2, with 7 bases aligning to TRBD1. Losses at the gene ends were 3 bases for V and 4 bases for J; bases not matched to a gene: 8. The CDR3 is made up of 14 amino acids. Germline V gene sequence: CDR1 DFQATT, CDR2 SNEGSKA (reference sequence). The DNA for the CDR3 is TGCAGTGCTAGGGAAAGACAGGGAAGCTATGGCTACACCTTC. Amino acid sequence: CSARERQGSYGYTF.

The chain uses TRBV28 and TRBJ2-7, with D unresolved. CDR1 is MDHEN, CDR2 SYDVKM, per germline. The CDR3 covers 12 residues. Trimming stripped 5 bases from V and 7 bases from J, with 12 bases between. The CDR3 region has the DNA TGTGCCAGCAGTCAGACCGGACGGGAGCAGTACTTC. This translates into CASSQTGREQYF.

This rearrangement joins TRBV7-9 to TRBJ1-5; tentatively, D is TRBD1 (5 bases). This CDR3 is 14 amino acids long. Per germline, CDR1 SEHNR and CDR2 FQNEAQ (reference sequence). The V gene lost 5 bases and the J gene lost 0 bases, with 8 bases spanning the gap. Written as DNA, the CDR3 is TGTGCCAGCAGCGAGACAGTTAGCAATCAGCCCCAGCATTTT. It is translated as CASSETVSNQPQHF.

This sequence joins TRBV4-2 and TRBJ2-7; the D call may be TRBD1 or TRBD2 (9 bases each). CDR1 and CDR2 from the germline V gene are LGHNA and YNFKEQ. The CDR3 extends over 19 amino acids. V lost 4 bases and J 5 bases, leaving 30 bases between the germline ends. The CDR3 here is CASSLTTGGLAGDPHEQYF. The CDR3, as DNA: TGTGCCAGCAGCCTGACGACAGGGGGGTTAGCGGGAGATCCTCACGAGCAGTACTTC.

The chain joins TRBV7-9 to TRBJ2-7, with 7 bases that match TRBD2. The germline CDR1 and CDR2 sequences are SEHNR and FQNEAQ (reference sequence). The CDR3 covers 17 residues. V was clipped by 4 bases and J by 4 bases; unmatched bases: 16. The CDR3 bases are TGTGCCAGCAGCTCCCGAGGAGCGGGACCACGCCAATACGAGCAGTACTTC. Protein: CASSSRGAGPRQYEQYF.

The rearrangement uses TRBV7-2 and TRBJ1-2; perhaps TRBD1 as D (6 bases). There are 15 residues in the CDR3. CDR1 SGHTA and CDR2 FQGNSA come from the germline V gene. The V end lost 5 bases, the J end lost 8 bases, and 21 bases lay between the germline ends. The CDR3 reads CASSQDTGKTWGYTF. DNA for the CDR3: TGTGCCAGCAGCCAAGACACAGGGAAGACGTGGGGCTACACCTTC.

The table lists this clonotype with a few counts. This chain links TRBV7-2 with TRBJ2-6; no clear D. The CDR3 has 16 amino acids. Germline V lookup: CDR1 SGHTA, CDR2 FQGNSA. V lost 2 bases, J lost 0 bases, and 8 bases lay in between. CDR3 coding DNA: TGTGCCAGCAGCTTAAAGCCTTTCTCTGGGGCCAACGTCCTGACTTTC. Translation: CASSLKPFSGANVLTF.

This chain connects TRBV12-3 or TRBV12-4 to TRBJ2-4; tentative D call: TRBD2 (5 bases). CDR3 length: 19 residues. V lost 2 bases to trimming and J lost 0 bases, with 20 bases between them. Written as DNA, the CDR3 is TGTGCCAGCAGTTTAAGCCACCCGGAGGTCCTCCTAGCCAAAAACATTCAGTACTTC. It yields the protein CASSLSHPEVLLAKNIQYF.

V gene TRBV6-2 or TRBV6-3 combines with J gene TRBJ2-1, with TRBD2 identical over 7 bases. CDR3 length: 12 amino acids. J gave up 12 bases and V 2 bases, and 4 bases lay outside the gene matches. Per germline, CDR1 MNHEY and CDR2 SVGEGT. The CDR3 spells CASSYGPGGQFF. The DNA for the CDR3 is TGTGCCAGCAGTTACGGGCCGGGGGGGCAGTTCTTC.